Included here is one TCR beta chain sequence, with context. Primers: 60 Vbeta forward and 13 Jbeta reverse. TCRdb's table, derived via immunoSEQ multiplex PCR, lists solely in-frame clones and lacks some. Of 80,000 to 100,000 clones listed, 79% are singletons. The data were obtained in a study of cytomegalovirus exposure and HLA in healthy donors. The CDR3 spans 14 residues. Germline V gene sequence: CDR1 SGHDT, CDR2 YYEEEE. Trimming pared 0 bases from V and 2 bases from J, leaving 8 bases between. The rearrangement links TRBV5-6 to TRBJ1-1, with D unclear. Sequenced: PBMCs. The sequence came from a male donor in good health and CMV-seropositive. The CDR3 here is CASSLGGQNTEAFF. CDR3 DNA sequence: TGTGCCAGCAGCTTGGGCGGCCAAAACACTGAAGCTTTCTTT.